Listed here are 12 T cell receptor beta chains from one sample, sequenced in a study of regulatory T cells in long-lasting Graves disease. Construction of the TCR beta libraries employed iRepertoire HTBI primers in conjunction with Arm-PCR of CDR3 regions. Using its own MiXCR run on the multiplex PCR reads, TCRdb lists one record per CDR3 protein. The data show around 510,000 distinct CDR3 sequences, roughly 20% seen once. Regarding time point: persistent/refractory GD, antithyroid drugs over 5 years with positive TRAb. From PBMCs, RNA was extracted and then used to make the TCR library. The sequences come from peripheral blood mononuclear cells (PBMCs), collected when the disease was refractory, from a patient treated with antithyroid drugs. These receptor sequences come from a female donor with Graves disease.

This clonotype was detected many times. V gene TRBV7-3 combines with J gene TRBJ2-5; maybe TRBD2 (6 bases). Germline CDR1 and CDR2: SGHTA and FQGTGA. Trimming removed 2 bases at V and 5 bases at J, with 15 bases between. This CDR3 comprises 15 residues. The CDR3 DNA follows: TGTGCCAGCAGCTTACTCGGGACTGCGGTTGAGACCCAGTACTTC. It encodes CASSLLGTAVETQYF.

This clonotype has a count of ten or more. The genes are TRBV7-2 and TRBJ1-2; D not certain. Germline V gene data show CDR1 as SGHTA and CDR2 as FQGNSA. The CDR3 totals 13 residues. Trimming removed 1 base at V and 8 bases at J, with 11 bases between. Here the CDR3 reads CASSLVGVRGYTF. For the CDR3, the DNA is TGTGCCAGCAGCTTAGTTGGGGTCAGGGGCTACACCTTC.

Comment on this clonotype: The germline gene is not matched at one end of the junction; a read error may be the cause. V is TRBV6-5 and J is TRBJ2-7; TRBD2 aligns across 7 bases. This CDR3 contains 15 residues. Germline loops: CDR1 MNHEY, CDR2 SVGAGI. The CDR3 here is CASSYPSSGSYEQCF. The CDR3 nucleotides are TGTGCCAGCAGTTACCCCTCTAGCGGATCCTACGAGCAGTGCTTC.

Many counts were recorded for this clonotype. This rearrangement joins TRBV6-1 to TRBJ1-1; no reliable D call. Germline loops: CDR1 MNHNS, CDR2 SASEGT. Trimming left V 7 bases short and J 1 base short, with 10 bases between. CDR3 length: 13 amino acids. CDR3 in amino acids: CASKTFGNTEAFF. CDR3 in DNA: TGTGCCAGCAAGACATTCGGGAACACTGAAGCTTTCTTT.

As regards this clonotype: A far larger clone is a single base away, which makes a read error likely. The chain combines TRBV7-2 with TRBJ2-2; D may correspond to TRBD1 or TRBD2 (6 bases each). Germline V gives CDR1 SGHTA, CDR2 FQGNSA. The CDR3 has 14 residues. Here the CDR3 reads CASGFRGRNGELFF. The CDR3 DNA sequence: TGTGCCAGCGGCTTCCGGGGGCGTAACGGGGAGCTGTTTTTT.

In its sample, this clonotype was seen a few times. The chain is built from TRBV5-5 and TRBJ2-5, with TRBD2 matching 7 bases. Germline V gives CDR1 SGHKS, CDR2 YYEKEE (reference sequence). The CDR3 length is 16 residues. The V and J ends lost 3 bases and 2 bases, in that order; junction bases with no gene match: 10. This CDR3 reads CASSSYQLATQETQYF. The CDR3 nucleotides are TGTGCCAGCAGCTCATATCAACTAGCGACACAAGAGACCCAGTACTTC.

This clonotype has more than one count but fewer than ten. The chain carries TRBV10-3 and TRBJ2-5; D assignment may be TRBD1 or TRBD2 (6 bases each). CDR1 and CDR2 (germline): ENHRY, SYGVKD. Trimming removed 10 bases at V and 0 bases at J, with 12 bases between. The CDR3 extends over 13 amino acids. DNA of the CDR3: TGTGCCACGGGGGCGGGTTACCAAGAGACCCAGTACTTC. It is translated as CATGAGYQETQYF.

Only a few counts were recorded for this clonotype. This chain uses TRBV11-2 with TRBJ2-2; D ambiguous. CDR1 and CDR2 from the germline V gene are SGHAT and FQNNGV. The V end was cut by 5 bases, the J end by 5 bases, with 12 bases between. This CDR3 region has 14 residues. CDR3 nucleotides: TGTGCCAGCAGCATACCAGGCGAGACCGGGGAGCTGTTTTTT. Translated: CASSIPGETGELFF.

This chain joins TRBV6-5 and TRBJ1-2; D is unresolved. In germline, CDR1 is MNHEY, CDR2 SVGAGI. Deletions cut 4 bases from V and 6 bases from J, with 15 bases between. The CDR3 totals 14 residues. The CDR3, as DNA: TGTGCCAGCAGTTCTGGCCAAACAGTCCATGGCTACACCTTC. Translation gives CASSSGQTVHGYTF.

V usage is TRBV6-1 and J usage is TRBJ1-5, with D possibly matching TRBD1 (6 bases). Germline CDR1 is MNHNS and CDR2 is SASEGT. V lost 5 bases to trimming and J lost 1 base, with 15 bases between them. There are 16 residues in the CDR3. Written as DNA, the CDR3 is TGTGCCAGCAGTCCTCTGGACAGTACCAGCAATCAGCCCCAGCATTTT. Its translation: CASSPLDSTSNQPQHF.

This clonotype was recorded many times. The chain joins TRBV2 to TRBJ1-2; D gene uncertain. The V gene lost 3 bases and the J gene lost 3 bases, with 11 bases spanning the gap. Germline lookup yields CDR1 SNHLY and CDR2 FYNNEI. CDR3 length: 14 amino acids. CDR3 residues: CASSEPNRDYGYTF. DNA of the CDR3: TGTGCCAGCAGTGAGCCAAATCGGGACTATGGCTACACCTTC.

The chain carries TRBV7-9 and TRBJ2-1; TRBD2 might be the D (6 bases). Germline V CDR1 and CDR2: SEHNR, FQNEAQ (reference sequence). The V end was cut by 1 base, the J end by 9 bases, with 16 bases between. CDR3 length: 15 amino acids. CDR3 in amino acids: CASSLVSLRDSEQFF. The DNA for the CDR3 is TGTGCCAGCAGCTTAGTGTCTCTGCGGGATAGTGAGCAGTTCTTC.